These T cell receptor beta chains were read from a single sample in a study of tumor-infiltrating lymphocytes in primary liver carcinoma. Via MiXCR, TCRdb re-called the multiplex PCR reads, giving one row per CDR3 protein. The data show 20,000 to 25,000 distinct CDR3 sequences, over 75% seen once. Sequenced material: liver tumor tissue from sampling region 1. The receptors here all came from a woman in her thirties with primary liver carcinoma and hepatitis B virus infection. Each CDR3 is given without its conserved first and last residue. Clone size is not always given. Where it is, it says once, few, many or a class for expanded clones.

cdr3_aa | v_call | clone_size | j_call
TSSLGGFGIGSTVAF | TRBV13 | NA | TRBJ1-1
ASSITTGTLFGNTIY | TRBV5-1 | NA | TRBJ1-3
ASRLAGGYEQF | TRBV11-3 | NA | TRBJ2-1
ANSGLAGGGYGQF | TRBV11-3 | NA | TRBJ2-1
ASCSGQGIEQC | TRBV28 | NA | TRBJ2-7
ASSSPRLAGIDEQY | TRBV28 | NA | TRBJ2-7
SVVGREGRTF | TRBV29-1 | NA | TRBJ2-1
ASSPTQGPLGQPQH | TRBV6-5 | medium-sized | TRBJ1-5
TSSLAQGAANNVQF | TRBV11-2 | NA | TRBJ2-1
ASSPGSPSDTQY | TRBV11-2 | many | TRBJ2-3
TSSSNLDRGGQIGQC | TRBV6-6 | NA | TRBJ2-3
ASSPGDSSQGVQETQY | TRBV11-3 | NA | TRBJ2-5
AISESATRHETQY | TRBV10-3 | NA | TRBJ2-5
ASSAGLSGIVDTQY | TRBV11-2 | NA | TRBJ2-3
ASSHTGSVNERF | TRBV4-3 | NA | TRBJ2-1
AWSVGDRLPNTEAF | TRBV30 | NA | TRBJ1-1
TSSNPAASGSRTVTQY | TRBV5-4 | NA | TRBJ2-3
ASNTGTSGAYNMQF | TRBV13 | NA | TRBJ2-1
ASSQDCDYAYNEQL | TRBV4-3 | NA | TRBJ2-1
AISGPSGANVLT | TRBV10-3 | many | TRBJ2-6
ASGQDAGSSYSEQF | TRBV4-3 | NA | TRBJ2-1
ASSYSPTEAPARAKNIQY | TRBV6-7 | NA | TRBJ2-4
TSNYEGDPIWGGEQY | TRBV5-4 | NA | TRBJ2-7
SVETGNAEAL | TRBV29-1 | once | TRBJ1-1
ARSVGGRGEPF | TRBV30 | NA | TRBJ2-2
ISSPPRARERGNEQF | TRBV7-8 | once | TRBJ2-1
SVVNWGGGYT | TRBV29-1 | NA | TRBJ1-2
AYSRTGGEQY | TRBV30 | NA | TRBJ2-7
ISSIGYPREKY | TRBV11-1 | NA | TRBJ2-7